What follows are 8 T cell receptor beta chains derived from one specimen sequenced in a study of blood T cell repertoires in COVID-19. Assay used: immunoSEQ multiplex PCR; TCRdb lists only in-frame clones, some missing. The data show under 100,000 clones, with 70% to 85% seen just once and 2.5% to 3.5% held by the top ten. The source material was peripheral blood. These receptors were collected from a woman of 80 years or more with COVID-19, enrolled during active disease.

This clone was detected once. The V call is TRBV28, the J call TRBJ1-2, with a weak D call TRBD1 (5 bases). Trimming pared 11 bases from V and 8 bases from J, leaving 18 bases between. CDR1 is MDHEN, CDR2 SYDVKM, per germline. There are 12 residues in the CDR3. CDR3 residues: CAGARLGFGYTF. The CDR3 DNA reads TGTGCCGGGGCACGACTGGGGTTCGGCTACACCTTC.

The chain couples TRBV5-1 to TRBJ2-2, with no clear D. V was cut by 2 bases and J by 1 base, with 9 bases left in between. The germline V gene has CDR1 SGHRS and CDR2 YFSETQ. The CDR3 has 15 residues. CDR3 region: CASSFGSGNTGELFF. In DNA form, the CDR3 reads TGCGCCAGCAGCTTCGGGTCGGGGAACACCGGGGAGCTGTTTTTT.

The gene calls are TRBV18 and TRBJ2-7; 9 bases map to TRBD2. The ends lost 0 bases at V and 7 bases at J; junction bases unmatched: 10. Germline V gene data show CDR1 as KGHSH and CDR2 as LQKENI. CDR3 length: 16 amino acids. The CDR3 protein is CASSPPGGRAYWEQYF. The CDR3 nucleotides are TGTGCCAGCTCACCACCGGGCGGGAGGGCCTACTGGGAGCAGTACTTC.

The CDR3: CASSSQGASGNQPQHF. CDR3 bases: TGTGCCAGCAGTTCACAGGGGGCGTCGGGCAATCAGCCCCAGCATTTT. The chain uses TRBV27 and TRBJ1-5; 9 nucleotides align to TRBD1. This CDR3 region has 16 residues. V lost 4 bases and J lost 2; bases outside the gene matches: 6. From germline, CDR1 is MNHEY and CDR2 SMNVEV (reference sequence).

This clone appeared once. The chain is built from TRBV9 and TRBJ2-1, with D maybe TRBD2 (5 bases). In germline, CDR1 is SGDLS, CDR2 YYNGEE. This CDR3 spans 16 amino acids. Trimming cost V 0 bases and J 2 bases, with 12 bases left between them. DNA of the CDR3: TGTGCCAGCAGCGTAGTGGGAGCTGCTGCCTACAATGAGCAGTTCTTC. Its translation is CASSVVGAAAYNEQFF. The full variable domain, completed using reference TRBV9 and TRBJ2-1, is DSGVTQTPKHLITATGQRVTLRCSPRSGDLSVYWYQQSLDQGLQFLIQYYNGEERAKGNILERFSAQQFPDLHSELNLSSLELGDSALYFCASSVVGAAAYNEQFFGPGTRLTVL.

This rearrangement joins TRBV15 to TRBJ1-6; 9 nucleotides line up with TRBD1. Germline V gene sequence: CDR1 LNHNV, CDR2 YYDKDF (reference sequence). V shed 1 base and J 6 bases; nucleotides not matched to a gene: 10. CDR3 length: 18 amino acids. CDR3 region: CATSRATAGTGTNSPLHF. DNA for the CDR3: TGTGCCACCAGCAGAGCTACTGCCGGGACAGGGACTAATTCACCCCTCCACTTT. The variable domain in full, completed from reference TRBV15 and TRBJ1-6, reads DAMVIQNPRYQVTQFGKPVTLSCSQTLNHNVMYWYQQKSSQAPKLLFHYYDKDFNNEADTPDNFQSRRPNTSFCFLDIRSPGLGDTAMYLCATSRATAGTGTNSPLHFGNGTRLTVT.

The V call is TRBV4-1, the J call TRBJ1-3; no clear D. There are 17 residues in the CDR3. Germline V gene data show CDR1 as MGHRA and CDR2 as YSYEKL. V was pared by 0 bases and J by 4 bases, with 16 bases between. CDR3 amino acids: CASSQDPRGGPGNTIYF. The CDR3 DNA follows: TGCGCCAGCAGCCAAGATCCCCGAGGAGGGCCCGGAAACACCATATATTTT.

V gene TRBV18 combines with J gene TRBJ2-7; a weak D match, TRBD2 (5 bases). CDR3 length: 14 amino acids. The germline V and J ends were trimmed by 0 bases and 6 bases, with 12 bases remaining between them. The germline gives CDR1 KGHSH, CDR2 LQKENI. The CDR3 coding sequence is TGTGCCAGCTCACCACCGTCTATAGGGAGCGAGCAGTACTTC. Protein sequence: CASSPPSIGSEQYF.